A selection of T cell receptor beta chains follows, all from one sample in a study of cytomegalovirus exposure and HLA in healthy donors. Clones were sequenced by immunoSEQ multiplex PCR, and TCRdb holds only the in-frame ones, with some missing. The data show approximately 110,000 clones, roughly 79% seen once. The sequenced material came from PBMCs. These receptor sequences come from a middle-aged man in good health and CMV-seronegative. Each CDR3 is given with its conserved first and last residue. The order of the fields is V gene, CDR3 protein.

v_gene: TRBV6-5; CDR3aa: CASRPGTTNTEAFF
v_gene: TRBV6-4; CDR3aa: CASRPGFSSNYGYTF
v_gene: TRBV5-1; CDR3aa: CASSLDGPTDTQYF
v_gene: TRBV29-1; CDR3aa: CSVDRGEIGYTF
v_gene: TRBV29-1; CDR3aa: CSVDLDRDGYTF
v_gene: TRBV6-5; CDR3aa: CASSGDRYGYTF
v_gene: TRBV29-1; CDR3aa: CSVEDGDRAGGLYEQYF
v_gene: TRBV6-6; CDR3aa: CASSIGTVDEQYF
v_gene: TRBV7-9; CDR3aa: CASSPRTSGSREQYF
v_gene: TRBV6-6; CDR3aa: CASSLTGSDTQYF
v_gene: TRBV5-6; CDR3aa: CASSLAGGGSYTF
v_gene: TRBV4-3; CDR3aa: CASSRTRTSGGADTQYF
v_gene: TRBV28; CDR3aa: CASSSGVYYEQYF
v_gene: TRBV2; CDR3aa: CAGDRGGAEAFF